The sequence of this TCR beta chain was determined in a study of cytomegalovirus exposure and HLA in healthy donors (dated 2017 in TCRdb). At the level of the whole study: The approximately 710 repertoires of the first cohort and the 95 to 150 validation repertoires were produced on the same platform, according to a later analysis. Along with the approximately 650-subject first cohort, a separate validation cohort of over a hundred different subjects was used. The study combined high-throughput TCR immunosequencing, statistical association of individual TCRs with disease status, and machine learning to predict cytomegalovirus infection status. The study aimed to test whether cataloging public T cell receptors could reveal signatures of past pathogen exposure.

With respect to this clone: No antigen is known for it. Per-base qualities were not stored, and no clone one base away is much larger.

Summary of the overall study and its limitations: Most TCR sequences were seen in very few donors, while some public TCRs were found in many individuals. The validation cohort had no HLA typing available for a later analysis, so co-occurrence within that cohort was assessed over all 110 or so repertoires. The classifier was reported to diagnose cytomegalovirus status with high specificity and sensitivity in both the original and validation cohorts. In the study, some 160 TCR beta chains were listed as associated with cytomegalovirus. A later analysis found that TCRs clustered in the first cohort also tended to co-occur in the roughly 120 validation repertoires, with approximately 94% of cluster scores above 0. Three of the identified cytomegalovirus-associated TCR beta chains were confirmed in vitro to be specific for cytomegalovirus antigens. The authors suggested that the approach could potentially be extended to other disease states and immunological phenotypes.

The donors belonged to the validation cohort of over a hundred subjects, which was separate from the approximately 700-subject first cohort. Receptors were amplified or captured by the immunoSEQ multiplex PCR assay. As for the authors' bioinformatics: A statistical classification framework was built to diagnose cytomegalovirus status from the catalog of TCR beta chain sequences. TCRdb obtained this table from immuneACCESS and retained in-frame rearrangements with V and J assigned. These tables miss some clones; where compared with another copy, unresolved V genes account for less than half of the shortfall, and the remainder is unexplained. V, J and clone size reflect that table, while D and trimming were determined from the DNA. A total of about 220,000 clones appear in this sample, about nine tenths of them only once. Together, the top ten hold about 0.95% of the sample. The CDR3 holds 16 amino acids from the cysteine to the phenylalanine. The sequence is cut down to CDR3 DNA, 48 bases in frame from base 1. The junction shows trimming of 3 bases on V and 2 bases on J, and the gene matches do not reach 9 bases of it. Based on the germline V gene, the CDR1 and CDR2 sequences are SGHDN and FVKESK.

The chain is made from TRBV14 and TRBJ1-2; the central 7 bases match TRBD1. This TCR derives from a woman aged 18-35 years in good health and CMV-seronegative. Sequenced sample: PBMCs. This receptor carries the CDR3 CASSHRTGTGNYGYTF. In nucleotides, the sequence is TGTGCCAGCAGCCACCGGACAGGAACGGGGAACTATGGCTACACCTTC.